This paragraph covers one TCR beta chain sequence. Its antigen remains unknown. The data are from a study of cytomegalovirus exposure and HLA in healthy donors. PCR primers comprised 60 Vbeta and 13 Jbeta primers. The table came from immunoSEQ multiplex PCR; TCRdb's copy has only in-frame clones and leaves some out. The sample lists some 150,000 clones; roughly 76% were seen once. The germline CDR1 and CDR2 sequences are ENHRY and SYGVKD. The V and J ends lost 6 bases and 5 bases respectively, with 7 bases between them. This CDR3 has 11 residues. Study findings and constraints: Of the V segments, some could not be distinguished, including TRBV6-2 and TRBV6-3, and were excluded. A later analysis showed TCR association rates differing by HLA locus, peaking at DRB1 and lowest at HLA-C. In a later analysis, the majority of CMV-associated beta chains seemingly showed HLA restriction. Cytomegalovirus status was reportedly diagnosed by the classifier with high specificity and sensitivity.

The chain is built from TRBV10-3 and TRBJ1-1; D uncertain. The clonotype was recovered from a woman aged 45 to 65 in good health and CMV-seronegative. Sequencing was carried out using PBMCs. DNA of the CDR3: TGTGCCATCAGCCACAAGACTGAAGCTTTCTTT. As protein: CAISHKTEAFF.